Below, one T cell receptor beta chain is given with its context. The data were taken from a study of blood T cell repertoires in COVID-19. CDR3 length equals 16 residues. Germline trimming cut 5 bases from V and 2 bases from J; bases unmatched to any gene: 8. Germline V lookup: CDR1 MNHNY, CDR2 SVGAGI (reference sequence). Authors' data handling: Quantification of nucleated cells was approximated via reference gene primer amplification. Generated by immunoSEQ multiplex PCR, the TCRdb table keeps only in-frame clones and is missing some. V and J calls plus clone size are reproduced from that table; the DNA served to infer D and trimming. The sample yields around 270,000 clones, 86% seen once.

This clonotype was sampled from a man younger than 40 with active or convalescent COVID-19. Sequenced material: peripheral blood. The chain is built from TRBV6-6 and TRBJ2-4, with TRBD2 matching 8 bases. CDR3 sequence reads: CASSGWRGAPKNIQYF. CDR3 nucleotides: TGTGCCAGCAGTGGCTGGCGGGGGGCCCCCAAAAACATTCAGTACTTC.